These 17 T cell receptor beta chains came from one sample sequenced in a study of identical twins. TCRdb redid the calling of the 5' RACE reads with MiXCR, one entry per CDR3 protein. In the table there are roughly 250,000 distinct CDR3 sequences, roughly 13% of which are singletons. The sequencing input was memory (CD45RO+) T cells sorted from blood. The receptors stem from a woman between 18 and 30 years old in good health.

There are a few counts of this clonotype. This chain uses TRBV3-1 with TRBJ2-7, with a tentative D call TRBD2 (6 bases). The CDR3 is made up of 12 amino acids. V lost 3 bases, J lost 7 bases, and 10 bases lay in between. The V gene's germline CDR1 is LGHDT and CDR2 YNNKEL (reference sequence). The CDR3 sequence: CASSHRGREQYF. The CDR3 DNA reads as TGTGCCAGCAGCCACCGAGGGAGGGAGCAGTACTTC.

This clonotype appeared many times. This rearrangement joins TRBV5-1 to TRBJ2-7, with 11 bases fitting TRBD1. Germline CDR1 SGHRS, CDR2 YFSETQ. The CDR3 is 16 amino acids. The V segment lost 2 bases and the J segment 3 bases; nucleotides outside the gene matches: 7. CDR3 sequence (DNA): TGCGCCAGCAGCTTTCTACCGGGACAGGGGGGCTACGAGCAGTACTTC. This translates into CASSFLPGQGGYEQYF.

This clonotype has just a few counts. J is TRBJ1-1 and V is TRBV14; D unresolved. Germline V lookup: CDR1 SGHDN, CDR2 FVKESK. V was clipped by 1 base and J by 5 bases, with 8 bases between them. This CDR3 contains 13 residues. This CDR3 is CASSQVAKTEAFF. CDR3 in DNA: TGTGCCAGCAGCCAAGTTGCCAAGACTGAAGCTTTCTTT.

The table lists this clonotype with a few counts. The chain uses TRBV18 and TRBJ2-5, with D tentatively TRBD2 (5 bases). Looked up from germline, CDR1 is KGHSH and CDR2 is LQKENI. Between the trimmed V and J ends, which lost 4 bases and 1 base, there was a span of 7 bases. The CDR3 runs 13 residues. For the CDR3, the DNA is TGTGCCAGCTCACTGGACTTCCAAGAGACCCAGTACTTC. It yields the protein CASSLDFQETQYF.

This clonotype was seen a handful of times. J is TRBJ1-1 and V is TRBV3-1; possibly TRBD1 for D (6 bases). The CDR3 is made up of 15 amino acids. In germline, CDR1 is LGHDT, CDR2 YNNKEL (reference sequence). V was clipped by 11 bases and J by 3 bases, with 22 bases between them. CDR3 residues: CASTPGGAWDTEAFF. DNA of the CDR3: TGTGCCTCCACCCCCGGGGGCGCGTGGGACACTGAAGCTTTCTTT.

V gene TRBV20-1 combines with J gene TRBJ2-1; D is undetermined. Germline loops: CDR1 DFQATT, CDR2 SNEGSKA (reference sequence). Trimming took 1 base from V and 4 from J, leaving 8 bases between them. The CDR3 loop spans 13 amino acids. In nucleotides, the CDR3 is TGCAGTGCTAGAGGCGCGATATACAATGAGCAGTTCTTC. This gives the protein CSARGAIYNEQFF.

Ten or more counts support this clonotype. The rearrangement uses TRBV20-1 and TRBJ2-5; 7 bases align to TRBD2. The CDR3 loop spans 12 amino acids. Germline V CDR1 and CDR2: DFQATT, SNEGSKA (reference sequence). V was pared by 4 bases and J by 3 bases, with 2 bases of the junction left unmatched. For the CDR3, the DNA is TGCAGTGCTAAACGGGGGGAAGAGACCCAGTACTTC. Residues: CSAKRGEETQYF.

The gene calls are TRBV20-1 and TRBJ1-3, with no clear D. V lost 3 bases, J lost 4 bases, and 16 bases lay in between. CDR1 is DFQATT, CDR2 SNEGSKA, per germline (reference sequence). The CDR3 runs 15 residues. CDR3 residues: CSARDGGVRGNTIYF. The CDR3 nucleotides read TGCAGTGCTAGGGACGGCGGGGTACGAGGAAACACCATATATTTT.

This clonotype came up a few times. The genes are TRBV15 and TRBJ2-2, with 12 positions matching TRBD2. Germline CDR1 reads LNHNV; CDR2 reads YYDKDF (reference sequence). Trimming removed 1 base from V and 4 bases from J; junction bases left unmatched: 13. The CDR3 contains 20 residues. CDR3 amino acids: CATSRVPGWLAGGSTGELFF. The CDR3 DNA reads TGTGCCACCAGCAGAGTTCCCGGGTGGCTAGCGGGAGGGAGCACCGGGGAGCTGTTTTTT. The entire variable domain, with the rest obtained from reference TRBV15 and TRBJ2-2, is as follows: DAMVIQNPRYQVTQFGKPVTLSCSQTLNHNVMYWYQQKSSQAPKLLFHYYDKDFNNEADTPDNFQSRRPNTSFCFLDIRSPGLGDTAMYLCATSRVPGWLAGGSTGELFFGEGSRLTVL.

V is TRBV4-3 and J is TRBJ2-1; D is unclear. The CDR3 is 13 amino acids. Germline assignment: CDR1 LGHNA and CDR2 YSLEER. Trimming pared 5 bases from V and 4 bases from J, leaving 9 bases between. Here the CDR3 DNA reads TGCGCCAGCAGCGGCGAGCGATACAATGAGCAGTTCTTC. This codes for CASSGERYNEQFF.

Written as DNA, the CDR3 is TGCAGTGCAGGGACCTCGGCTCGATCAAATTCACCCCTCCACTTT. Its translation: CSAGTSARSNSPLHF. This chain uses TRBV20-1 with TRBJ1-6, with D possibly being TRBD1 (5 bases). The germline V and J ends were trimmed by 6 bases and 7 bases, with 19 bases remaining between them. The V gene's germline CDR1 is DFQATT and CDR2 SNEGSKA (reference sequence). The CDR3 extends over 15 amino acids.

The sample holds a few counts of this clonotype. The chain uses TRBV25-1 and TRBJ1-1; D gene uncertain. The CDR3 contains 17 residues. CDR1 and CDR2 (germline): MGHDK, SYGVNS. The V end lost 7 bases, the J end lost 4 bases, and 25 bases lay between the germline ends. CDR3 bases: TGTGCCAGCATGGGCCATTCCGATTTTTATCATGTCACTGAAGCTTTCTTT. This gives the protein CASMGHSDFYHVTEAFF.

The table lists this clonotype with many counts. The chain has TRBV20-1 and TRBJ2-1; D is tentatively TRBD1 or TRBD2 (6 bases each). V was clipped by 5 bases and J by 9 bases, with 14 bases between them. Germline assignment: CDR1 DFQATT and CDR2 SNEGSKA (reference sequence). The CDR3 has 12 residues. The CDR3 DNA reads as TGCAGTGCTGGGGGGCTAGCAAGTGAGCAGTTCTTC. Translated, it gives CSAGGLASEQFF.

There are a few counts of this clonotype. An end of the junction differs from the germline gene, which may be a read error. The rearrangement uses TRBV12-3 or TRBV12-4 and TRBJ1-3; tentatively, D is TRBD1 (5 bases). The CDR3 extends over 11 amino acids. For the CDR3, the DNA is TGTGCCAGCAGTTTCCGAGGGGTGGTACATTTT. Translated, it gives CASSFRGVVHF.

This clonotype was seen many times. This chain links TRBV12-3 or TRBV12-4 with TRBJ1-1; no reliable D call. V shed 4 bases and J shed 11 bases, with 14 bases lying between them. The CDR3 contains 12 residues. CDR3 in DNA: TGTGCCAGCAGTTATACGGAGGACGGGGCTTTCTTT. Translation gives CASSYTEDGAFF.

The chain recombines TRBV5-1 with TRBJ2-1; D call uncertain. The CDR3 sequence is 13 residues long. Germline values: CDR1 SGHRS, CDR2 YFSETQ. Trimming took off 4 bases at V and 4 bases at J, with 9 bases between the two ends. CDR3 DNA: TGCGCCAGCAGCCTTTGGTCTTACAATGAGCAGTTCTTC. It translates to CASSLWSYNEQFF.

This clonotype was detected ten times or more. The CDR3 sequence is CASSEESQETQYF. In nucleotides, the CDR3 is TGTGCCAGCAGTGAAGAGAGCCAAGAGACCCAGTACTTC. The chain recombines TRBV25-1 with TRBJ2-5; D is uncertain. V lost 2 bases, J lost 1 base, and 5 bases lay in between. CDR3 length equals 13 residues. The germline CDR1 and CDR2 sequences are MGHDK and SYGVNS.